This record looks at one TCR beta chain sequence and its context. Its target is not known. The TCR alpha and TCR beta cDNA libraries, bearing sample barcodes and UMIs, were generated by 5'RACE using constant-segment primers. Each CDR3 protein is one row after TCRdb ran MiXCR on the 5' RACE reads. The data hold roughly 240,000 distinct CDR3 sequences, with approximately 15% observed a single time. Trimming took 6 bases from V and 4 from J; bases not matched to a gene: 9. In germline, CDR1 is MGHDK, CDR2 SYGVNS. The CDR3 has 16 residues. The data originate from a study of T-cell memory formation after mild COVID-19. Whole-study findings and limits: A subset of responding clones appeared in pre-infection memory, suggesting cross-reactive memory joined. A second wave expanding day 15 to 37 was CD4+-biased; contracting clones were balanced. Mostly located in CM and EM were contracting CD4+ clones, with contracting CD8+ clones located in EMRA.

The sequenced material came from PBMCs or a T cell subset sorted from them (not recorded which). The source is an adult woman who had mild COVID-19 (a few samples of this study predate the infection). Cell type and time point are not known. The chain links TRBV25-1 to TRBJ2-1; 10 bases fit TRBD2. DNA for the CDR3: TGTGCCAGCAGAGTAGGCGGAGCGGGGGGGTACAATGAGCAGTTCTTC. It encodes CASRVGGAGGYNEQFF.